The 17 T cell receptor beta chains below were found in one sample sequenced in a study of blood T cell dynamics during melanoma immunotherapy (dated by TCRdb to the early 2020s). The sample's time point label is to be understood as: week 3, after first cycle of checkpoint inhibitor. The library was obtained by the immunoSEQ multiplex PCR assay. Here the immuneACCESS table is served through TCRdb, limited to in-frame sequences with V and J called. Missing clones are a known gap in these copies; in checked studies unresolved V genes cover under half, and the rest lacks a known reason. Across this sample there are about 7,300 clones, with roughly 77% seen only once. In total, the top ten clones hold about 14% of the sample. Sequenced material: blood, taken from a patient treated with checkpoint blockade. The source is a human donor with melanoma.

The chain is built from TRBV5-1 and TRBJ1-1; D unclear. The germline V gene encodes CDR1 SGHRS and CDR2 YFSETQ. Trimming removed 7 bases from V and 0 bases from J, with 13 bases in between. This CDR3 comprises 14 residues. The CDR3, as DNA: TGCGCCAGCCAGCCAGGTTCCGTGAACACTGAAGCTTTCTTT. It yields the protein CASQPGSVNTEAFF. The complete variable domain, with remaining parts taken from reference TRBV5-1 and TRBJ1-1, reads KAGVTQTPRYLIKTRGQQVTLSCSPISGHRSVSWYQQTPGQGLQFLFEYFSETQRNKGNFPGRFSGRQFSNSRSEMNVSTLELGDSALYLCASQPGSVNTEAFFGQGTRLTVV.

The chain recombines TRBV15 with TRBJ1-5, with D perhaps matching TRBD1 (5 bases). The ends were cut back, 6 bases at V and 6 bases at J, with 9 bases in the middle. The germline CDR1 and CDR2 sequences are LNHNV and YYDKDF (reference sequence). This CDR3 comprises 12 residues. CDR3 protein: CATSSRAQPQHF. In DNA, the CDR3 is TGTGCCACCAGTTCCAGGGCTCAGCCCCAGCATTTT. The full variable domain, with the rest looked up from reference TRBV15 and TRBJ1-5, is DAMVIQNPRYQVTQFGKPVTLSCSQTLNHNVMYWYQQKSSQAPKLLFHYYDKDFNNEADTPDNFQSRRPNTSFCFLDIRSPGLGDTAMYLCATSSRAQPQHFGDGTRLSIL.

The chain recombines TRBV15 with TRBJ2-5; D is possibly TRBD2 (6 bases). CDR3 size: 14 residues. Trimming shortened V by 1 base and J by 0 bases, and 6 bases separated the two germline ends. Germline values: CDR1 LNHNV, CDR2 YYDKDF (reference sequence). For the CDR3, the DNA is TGTGCCACCAGCAGAGGACTAGACCAAGAGACCCAGTACTTC. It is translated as CATSRGLDQETQYF.

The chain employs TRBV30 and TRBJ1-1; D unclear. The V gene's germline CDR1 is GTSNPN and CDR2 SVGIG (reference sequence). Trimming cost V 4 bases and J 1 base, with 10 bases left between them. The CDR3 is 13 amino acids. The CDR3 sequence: CAWMASGNTEAFF. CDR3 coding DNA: TGTGCCTGGATGGCGTCGGGGAACACTGAAGCTTTCTTT.

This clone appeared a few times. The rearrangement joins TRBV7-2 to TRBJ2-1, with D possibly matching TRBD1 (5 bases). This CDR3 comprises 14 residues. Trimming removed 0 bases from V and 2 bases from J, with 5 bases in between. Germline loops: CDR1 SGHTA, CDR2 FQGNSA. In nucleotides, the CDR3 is TGTGCCAGCAGCTTAGCAGGGGCCTACAATGAGCAGTTCTTC. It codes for CASSLAGAYNEQFF. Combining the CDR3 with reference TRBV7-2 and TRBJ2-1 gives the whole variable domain GAGVSQSPSNKVTEKGKDVELRCDPISGHTALYWYRQSLGQGLEFLIYFQGNSAPDKSGLPSDRFSAERTGGSVSTLTIQRTQQEDSAVYLCASSLAGAYNEQFFGPGTRLTVL.

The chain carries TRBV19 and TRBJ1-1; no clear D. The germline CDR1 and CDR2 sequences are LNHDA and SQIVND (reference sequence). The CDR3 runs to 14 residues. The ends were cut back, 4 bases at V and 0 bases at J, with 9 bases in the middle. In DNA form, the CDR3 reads TGTGCCAGTAGTAGCAGTACCTTGAACACTGAAGCTTTCTTT. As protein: CASSSSTLNTEAFF.

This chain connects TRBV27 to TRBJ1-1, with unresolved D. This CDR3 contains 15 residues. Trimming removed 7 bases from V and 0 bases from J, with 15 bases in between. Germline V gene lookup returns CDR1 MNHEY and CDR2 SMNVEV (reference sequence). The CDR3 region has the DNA TGTGCCAGCAACCGAGGTGATCGCATGAACACTGAAGCTTTCTTT. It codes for CASNRGDRMNTEAFF.

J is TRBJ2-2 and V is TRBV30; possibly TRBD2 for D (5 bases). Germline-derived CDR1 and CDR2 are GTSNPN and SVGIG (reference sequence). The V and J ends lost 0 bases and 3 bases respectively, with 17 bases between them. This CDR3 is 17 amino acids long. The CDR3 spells CAWSVPQWGAHTGELFF. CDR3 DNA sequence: TGTGCCTGGAGTGTACCGCAATGGGGAGCCCACACCGGGGAGCTGTTTTTT.

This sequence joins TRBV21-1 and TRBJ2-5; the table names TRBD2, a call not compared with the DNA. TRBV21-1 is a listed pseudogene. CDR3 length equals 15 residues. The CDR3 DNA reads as TGTGCCAGCAGCAGAGATAGCGGGGAGATAGAGACCCAGTACTTC. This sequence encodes CASSRDSGEIETQYF.

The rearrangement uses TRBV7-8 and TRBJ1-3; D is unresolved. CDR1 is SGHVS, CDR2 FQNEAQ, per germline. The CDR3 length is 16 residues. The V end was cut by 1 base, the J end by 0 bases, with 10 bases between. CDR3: CASSLERLSSGNTIYF. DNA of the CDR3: TGTGCCAGCAGCTTAGAAAGGCTGAGCTCTGGAAACACCATATATTTT.

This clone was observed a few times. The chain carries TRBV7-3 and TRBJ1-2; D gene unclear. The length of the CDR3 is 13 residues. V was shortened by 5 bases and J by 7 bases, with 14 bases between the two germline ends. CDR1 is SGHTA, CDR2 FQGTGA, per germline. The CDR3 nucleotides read TGTGCCAGCAGCGTTGCGGCCAAGGGTGGCTACACCTTC. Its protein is CASSVAAKGGYTF.

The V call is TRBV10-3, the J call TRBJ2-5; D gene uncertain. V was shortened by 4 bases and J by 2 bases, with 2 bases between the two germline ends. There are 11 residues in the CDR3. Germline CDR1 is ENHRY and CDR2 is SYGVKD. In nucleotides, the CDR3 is TGTGCCATCAGTGCTCAAGAGACCCAGTACTTC. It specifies CAISAQETQYF.

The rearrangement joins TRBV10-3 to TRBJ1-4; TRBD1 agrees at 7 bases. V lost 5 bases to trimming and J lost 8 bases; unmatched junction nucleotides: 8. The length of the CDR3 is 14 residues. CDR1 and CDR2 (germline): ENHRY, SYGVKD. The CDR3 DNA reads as TGTGCCATCAGTACAGGGGATAGTAAAGAAAAACTGTTTTTT. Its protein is CAISTGDSKEKLFF.

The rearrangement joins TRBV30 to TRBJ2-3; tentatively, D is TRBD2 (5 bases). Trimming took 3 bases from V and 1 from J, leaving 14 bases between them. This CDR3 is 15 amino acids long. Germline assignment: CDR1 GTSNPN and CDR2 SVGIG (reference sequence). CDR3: CAWRRMVARTDTQYF. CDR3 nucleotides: TGTGCCTGGAGACGAATGGTAGCGCGCACAGATACGCAGTATTTT. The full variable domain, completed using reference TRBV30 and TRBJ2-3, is SQTIHQWPATLVQPVGSPLSLECTVEGTSNPNLYWYRQAAGRGLQLLFYSVGIGQISSEVPQNLSASRPQDRQFILSSKKLLLSDSGFYLCAWRRMVARTDTQYFGPGTRLTVL.

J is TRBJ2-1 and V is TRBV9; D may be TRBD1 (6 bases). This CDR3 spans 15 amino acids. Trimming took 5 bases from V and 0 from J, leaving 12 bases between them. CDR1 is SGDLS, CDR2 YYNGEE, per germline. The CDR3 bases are TGTGCCAGCAGTGATACAGGGAGCTCCTACAATGAGCAGTTCTTC. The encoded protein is CASSDTGSSYNEQFF.

CDR3 sequence (DNA): TGTGCCAGCAGCTTAGCCCAGCCGGTCTACGAGCAGTACTTC. Amino acids: CASSLAQPVYEQYF. The chain has TRBV7-2 and TRBJ2-7; D is ambiguous. The CDR3 is made up of 14 amino acids. With 0 bases removed from V and 3 bases from J, the gap between germline ends came to 9 bases. Per germline, CDR1 SGHTA and CDR2 FQGNSA.

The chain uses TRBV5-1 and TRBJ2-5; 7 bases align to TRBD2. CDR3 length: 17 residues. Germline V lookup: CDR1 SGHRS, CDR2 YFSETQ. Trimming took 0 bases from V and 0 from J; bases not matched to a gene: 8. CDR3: CASSLAPSGINQETQYF. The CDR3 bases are TGCGCCAGCAGCTTGGCTCCCAGCGGGATAAACCAAGAGACCCAGTACTTC.